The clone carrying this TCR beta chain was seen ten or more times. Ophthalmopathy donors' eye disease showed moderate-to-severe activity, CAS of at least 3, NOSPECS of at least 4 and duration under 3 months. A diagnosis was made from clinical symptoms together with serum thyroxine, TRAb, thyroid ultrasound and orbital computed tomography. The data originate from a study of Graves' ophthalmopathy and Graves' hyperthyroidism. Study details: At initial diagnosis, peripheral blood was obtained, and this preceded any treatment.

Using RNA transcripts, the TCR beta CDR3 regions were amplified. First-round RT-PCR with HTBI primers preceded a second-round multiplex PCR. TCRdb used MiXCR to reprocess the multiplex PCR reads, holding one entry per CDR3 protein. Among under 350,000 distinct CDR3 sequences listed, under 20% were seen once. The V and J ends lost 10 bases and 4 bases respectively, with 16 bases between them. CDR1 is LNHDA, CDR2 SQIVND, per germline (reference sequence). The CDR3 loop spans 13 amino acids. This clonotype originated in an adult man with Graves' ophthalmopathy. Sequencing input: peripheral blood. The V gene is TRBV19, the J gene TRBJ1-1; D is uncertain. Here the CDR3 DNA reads TGTGCCACCCAAGACGGTGGCGGCACTGAAGCTTTCTTT. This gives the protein CATQDGGGTEAFF.